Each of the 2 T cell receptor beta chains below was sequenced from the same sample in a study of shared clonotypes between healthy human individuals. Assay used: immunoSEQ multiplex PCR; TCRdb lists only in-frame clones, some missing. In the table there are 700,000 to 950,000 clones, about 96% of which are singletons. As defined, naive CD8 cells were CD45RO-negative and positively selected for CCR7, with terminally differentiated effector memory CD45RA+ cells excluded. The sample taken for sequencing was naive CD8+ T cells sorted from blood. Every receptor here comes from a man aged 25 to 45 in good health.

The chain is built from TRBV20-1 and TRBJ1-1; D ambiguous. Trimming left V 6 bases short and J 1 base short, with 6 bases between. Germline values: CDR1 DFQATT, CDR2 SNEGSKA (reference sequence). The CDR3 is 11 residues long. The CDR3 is CSALGNTEAFF. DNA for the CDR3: TGCAGTGCCTTGGGGAACACTGAAGCTTTCTTT.

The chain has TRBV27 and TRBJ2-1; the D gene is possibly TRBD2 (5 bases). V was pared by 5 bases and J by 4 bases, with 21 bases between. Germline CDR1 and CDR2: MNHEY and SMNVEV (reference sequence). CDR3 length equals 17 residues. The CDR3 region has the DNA TGTGCCAGCAGTCGACCCCCACTAGTATCTGGATACAATGAGCAGTTCTTC. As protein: CASSRPPLVSGYNEQFF.